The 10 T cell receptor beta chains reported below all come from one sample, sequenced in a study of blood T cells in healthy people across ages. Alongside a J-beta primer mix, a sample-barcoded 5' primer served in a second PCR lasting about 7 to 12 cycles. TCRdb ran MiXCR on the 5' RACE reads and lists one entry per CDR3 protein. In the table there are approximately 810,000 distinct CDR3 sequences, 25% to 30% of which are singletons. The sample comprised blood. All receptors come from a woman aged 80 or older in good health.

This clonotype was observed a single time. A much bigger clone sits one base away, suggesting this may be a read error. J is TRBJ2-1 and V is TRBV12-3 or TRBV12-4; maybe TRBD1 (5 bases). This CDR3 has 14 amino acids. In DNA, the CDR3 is TGTGCCAGCAGTAAGTTAGGGGCCTACAATGGGCAGTTCTTC. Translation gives CASSKLGAYNGQFF.

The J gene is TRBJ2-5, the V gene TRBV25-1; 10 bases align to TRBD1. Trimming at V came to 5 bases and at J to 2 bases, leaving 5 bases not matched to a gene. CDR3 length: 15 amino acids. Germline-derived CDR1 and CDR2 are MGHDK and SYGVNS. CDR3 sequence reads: CASSQPGQGQETQYF. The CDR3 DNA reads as TGTGCCAGCAGTCAACCGGGACAGGGGCAAGAGACCCAGTACTTC.

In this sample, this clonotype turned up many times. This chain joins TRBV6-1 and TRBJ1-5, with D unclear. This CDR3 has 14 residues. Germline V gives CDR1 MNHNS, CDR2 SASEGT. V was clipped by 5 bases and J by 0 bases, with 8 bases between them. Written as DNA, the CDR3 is TGTGCCAGCAGTCCGGTAAATAGCAATCAGCCCCAGCATTTT. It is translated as CASSPVNSNQPQHF.

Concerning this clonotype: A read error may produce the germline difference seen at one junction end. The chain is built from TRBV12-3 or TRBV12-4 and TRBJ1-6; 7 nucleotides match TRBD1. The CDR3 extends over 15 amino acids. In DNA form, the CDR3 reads TGTGCCAGCAGGGAGAGGGGGCCCTATAATTCACCCCTCTACTTT. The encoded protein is CASRERGPYNSPLYF.

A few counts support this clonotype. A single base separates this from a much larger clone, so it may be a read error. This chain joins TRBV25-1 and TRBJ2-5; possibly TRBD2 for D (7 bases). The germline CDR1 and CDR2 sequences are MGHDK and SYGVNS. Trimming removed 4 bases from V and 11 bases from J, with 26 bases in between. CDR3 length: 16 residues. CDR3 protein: CASSVSGDNPINEQYF. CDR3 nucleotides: TGTGCCAGCAGTGTCAGCGGGGACAACCCTATCAATGAGCAGTACTTC.

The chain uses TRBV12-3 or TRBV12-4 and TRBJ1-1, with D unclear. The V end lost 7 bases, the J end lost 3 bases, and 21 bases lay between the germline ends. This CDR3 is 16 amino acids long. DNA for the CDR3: TGTGCCAGCACCATGGGCAGCCCGCCGGGGTACACTGAAGCTTTCTTT. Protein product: CASTMGSPPGYTEAFF.

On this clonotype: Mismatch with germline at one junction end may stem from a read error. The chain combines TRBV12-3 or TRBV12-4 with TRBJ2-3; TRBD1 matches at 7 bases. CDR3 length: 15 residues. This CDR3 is CASRDLGDRADAQYF. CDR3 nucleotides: TGTGCCAGCAGGGACTTAGGGGACAGAGCAGATGCGCAGTATTTT.

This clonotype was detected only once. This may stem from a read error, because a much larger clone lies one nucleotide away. The CDR3 nucleotides read TGTGCCAGCAGCCATTGGGGACCGCGGGGCTCTGGGGCCAACGTCCTGACTTTC. Protein sequence: CASSHWGPRGSGANVLTF. The genes are TRBV3-1 and TRBJ2-6, with D possibly being TRBD2 (6 bases). With 3 bases removed from V and 0 bases from J, the gap between germline ends came to 15 bases. The CDR3 contains 18 residues. Germline V CDR1 and CDR2: LGHDT, YNNKEL (reference sequence).

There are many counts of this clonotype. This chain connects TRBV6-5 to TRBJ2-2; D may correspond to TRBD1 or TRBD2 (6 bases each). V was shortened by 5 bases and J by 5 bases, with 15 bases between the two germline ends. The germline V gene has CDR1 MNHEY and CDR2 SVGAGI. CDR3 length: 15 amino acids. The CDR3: CASSRGPQETGELFF. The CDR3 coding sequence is TGTGCCAGCAGTCGGGGGCCCCAAGAAACCGGGGAGCTGTTTTTT.

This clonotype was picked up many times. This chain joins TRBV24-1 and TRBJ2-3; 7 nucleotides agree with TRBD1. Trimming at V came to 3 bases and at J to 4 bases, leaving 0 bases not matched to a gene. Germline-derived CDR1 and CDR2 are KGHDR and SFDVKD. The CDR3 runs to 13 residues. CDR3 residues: CATSDTGADTQYF. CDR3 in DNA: TGTGCCACCAGTGATACAGGGGCAGATACGCAGTATTTT.